The next 9 T cell receptor beta chains were all read from a single sample in a study of T-cell memory formation after mild COVID-19. Each CDR3 protein gets one entry after TCRdb re-called the 5' RACE reads with MiXCR. The sample records 430,000 or so distinct CDR3 sequences, around 25% being singletons. Sequenced input: PBMCs or a T cell subset sorted from them (not recorded which). All receptors derive from an adult woman who had mild COVID-19 (a few samples of this study predate the infection). Cell type and time point are not known.

V and J are TRBV3-1 and TRBJ2-2; D gene unclear. Trimming stripped 0 bases from V and 1 base from J, with 12 bases between. The germline V gene has CDR1 LGHDT and CDR2 YNNKEL (reference sequence). There are 17 residues in the CDR3. The DNA of the CDR3 is TGTGCCAGCAGCCAAGATGTTAGACATCGGAACACCGGGGAGCTGTTTTTT. Protein sequence: CASSQDVRHRNTGELFF. The full variable domain, with the rest looked up from reference TRBV3-1 and TRBJ2-2, is DTAVSQTPKYLVTQMGNDKSIKCEQNLGHDTMYWYKQDSKKFLKIMFSYNNKELIINETVPNRFSPKSPDKAHLNLHINSLELGDSAVYFCASSQDVRHRNTGELFFGEGSRLTVL.

This clonotype was observed once. The chain links TRBV4-3 to TRBJ2-7, with 7 nucleotides matching TRBD2. J gave up 3 bases and V 3 bases, and 8 bases lay outside the gene matches. Germline CDR1 LGHNA, CDR2 YSLEER. This CDR3 has 15 amino acids. CDR3: CASSHYAGEFYEQYF. CDR3 bases: TGCGCCAGCAGCCACTATGCGGGAGAGTTCTACGAGCAGTACTTC.

This clonotype was seen at least ten times. The genes are TRBV5-1 and TRBJ2-3; D gene uncertain. The CDR3 length is 15 residues. Between the trimmed V and J ends, which lost 4 bases and 2 bases, there was a span of 14 bases. Per germline, CDR1 SGHRS and CDR2 YFSETQ. CDR3 coding DNA: TGCGCCAGCAGCCAGGACCGCGCCCCCACAGATACGCAGTATTTT. It specifies CASSQDRAPTDTQYF.

The sample holds a few counts of this clonotype. This sequence joins TRBV7-2 and TRBJ2-2; D gene ambiguous. This CDR3 is built from 14 residues. The germline V gene encodes CDR1 SGHTA and CDR2 FQGNSA. Trimming cost V 5 bases and J 8 bases, with 15 bases left between them. The CDR3 sequence: CASSPPPEWGELFF. The CDR3 nucleotides read TGTGCCAGCAGCCCTCCCCCGGAGTGGGGGGAGCTGTTTTTT.

A few counts support this clonotype. This chain connects TRBV6-5 to TRBJ1-1, with D possibly TRBD1 on 6 matching bases. With 6 bases removed from V and 0 bases from J, the gap between germline ends came to 23 bases. The germline gives CDR1 MNHEY, CDR2 SVGAGI. CDR3 length equals 18 residues. CDR3 DNA sequence: TGTGCCAGCAGGGCGGGGGGGGCGGTCTGGCGTGTGAACACTGAAGCTTTCTTT. This sequence encodes CASRAGGAVWRVNTEAFF.

The CDR3 bases are TGTGCCAGCAGCATTACCCGCGAGCAGTACTTC. Residues: CASSITREQYF. The chain carries TRBV11-3 and TRBJ2-7; D uncertain. V dropped 5 bases and J dropped 6 bases, with 8 bases sitting between them. CDR1 and CDR2 from the germline V gene are SGHNT and YENEEA. The CDR3 has 11 residues.

This chain uses TRBV19 with TRBJ2-1; D might be TRBD1 or TRBD2, each matching 5 bases. The CDR3 has 18 residues. Germline CDR1 reads LNHDA; CDR2 reads SQIVND (reference sequence). Trimming cost V 1 base and J 3 bases, with 19 bases left between them. The CDR3 reads CASSIVFGGLQHYNEQFF. As DNA, the CDR3 is TGTGCCAGTAGTATAGTATTTGGGGGATTACAGCACTACAATGAGCAGTTCTTC.

This clonotype was found a few times. The chain has TRBV20-1 and TRBJ2-5; no firm D call. With 5 bases removed from V and 5 bases from J, the gap between germline ends came to 3 bases. Looked up from germline, CDR1 is DFQATT and CDR2 is SNEGSKA (reference sequence). This CDR3 spans 9 amino acids. This chain's CDR3 is CSAGETQYF. For the CDR3, the DNA is TGCAGTGCTGGGGAGACCCAGTACTTC.

This clonotype was picked up a small number of times. This rearrangement joins TRBV6-2 or TRBV6-3 to TRBJ2-7; D possibly corresponds to TRBD1 (6 bases). This CDR3 comprises 13 residues. Germline V gene sequence: CDR1 MNHEY, CDR2 SVGEGT. Trimming took off 6 bases at V and 4 bases at J, with 13 bases between the two ends. CDR3 DNA: TGTGCCAGCAGCTCAAGGGGGATATACGAGCAGTACTTC. Protein: CASSSRGIYEQYF.